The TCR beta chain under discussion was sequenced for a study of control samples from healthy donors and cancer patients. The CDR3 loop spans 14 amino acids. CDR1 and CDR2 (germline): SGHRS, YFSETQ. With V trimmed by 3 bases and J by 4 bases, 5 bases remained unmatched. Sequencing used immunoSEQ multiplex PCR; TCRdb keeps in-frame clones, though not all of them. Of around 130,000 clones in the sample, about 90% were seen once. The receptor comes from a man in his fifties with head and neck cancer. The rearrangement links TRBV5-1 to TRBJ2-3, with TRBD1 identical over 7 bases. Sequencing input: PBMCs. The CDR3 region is CASSSTGAADTQYF. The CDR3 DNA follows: TGCGCCAGCAGCTCAACAGGGGCTGCAGATACGCAGTATTTT.